A selection of T cell receptor beta chains follows, all from one sample in a study of blood T cell repertoires in COVID-19. The data were produced by immunoSEQ multiplex PCR, yet TCRdb's version contains in-frame clones alone and is incomplete. The profile shows some 270,000 clones, roughly 89% of them singletons. The sequencing sample was made of peripheral blood. The receptors come from a woman in her sixties with COVID-19, enrolled during active disease. Both conserved end residues are part of each CDR3. The D gene is left open where the match is weak. Clone size is shown for a subset of rows, as once, few, many or a class of expanded clone.

TRBV9	TRBJ2-2	NA	NA	CASSAQATNTGELFF	TGTGCCAGCAGCGCACAGGCGACGAACACCGGGGAGCTGTTTTTT
TRBV15	TRBJ1-2	NA	NA	CATSRDRGPPKGYTF	TGTGCCACCAGCAGAGACAGGGGACCGCCTAAGGGCTACACCTTC
TRBV5-6	TRBJ1-2	NA	TRBD1	CASSATGNYGYTF	TGTGCCAGCAGCGCGACAGGGAACTATGGCTACACCTTC
TRBV6-5	TRBJ1-4	NA	TRBD1	CASRRRDSGNEKLFF	TGTGCCAGCAGGCGCCGGGACAGTGGTAATGAAAAACTGTTTTTT
TRBV27	TRBJ1-5	NA	TRBD1	CASSVQGSNQPQHF	TGTGCCAGCAGTGTACAGGGGAGCAATCAGCCCCAGCATTTT
TRBV7-9	TRBJ1-2	NA	NA	CASSSTGMDYGYTF	TGTGCCAGCAGCAGTACAGGGATGGACTATGGCTACACCTTC
TRBV6-6	TRBJ1-2	NA	TRBD1	CASSYGQGSGYGYTF	TGTGCCAGCAGTTACGGACAGGGGAGCGGCTATGGCTACACCTTC
TRBV11-2	TRBJ1-3	NA	TRBD1	CASSPRTGSGNTIYF	TGTGCCAGCAGCCCCCGGACAGGGTCTGGAAACACCATATATTTT
TRBV19	TRBJ2-2	NA	TRBD2	CASSMGLGPNTGELFF	TGTGCCAGTAGTATGGGACTAGGCCCGAACACCGGGGAGCTGTTTTTT
TRBV5-6	TRBJ1-5	NA	NA	CASSQGVSSQPQHF	TGTGCCAGCAGCCAAGGGGTTTCCAGCCAGCCCCAGCATTTT
TRBV21-1	TRBJ2-3	NA	NA	CASSLSSSTDTQYF	TGTGCCAGCAGTCTCTCTAGCAGCACAGATACGCAGTATTTT
TRBV3-1/TRBV3-2	TRBJ2-7	NA	TRBD1	CASSPTGTGTTPAYYEQYF	TGTGCCAGCAGCCCCACCGGGACAGGGACTACCCCCGCATACTACGAGCAGTACTTC
TRBV6-1	TRBJ1-4	NA	TRBD1	CASSESNRGTNEKLFF	TGTGCCAGCAGTGAATCAAACAGGGGGACCAATGAAAAACTGTTTTTT
TRBV3-1/TRBV3-2	TRBJ2-1	NA	TRBD2	CASSSTTSGGGEQFF	TGTGCCAGCAGCTCAACGACTAGCGGGGGTGGCGAGCAGTTCTTC
TRBV5-4	TRBJ2-5	NA	TRBD1	CASSLAGTGGLQETQYF	TGTGCCAGCAGCTTGGCTGGTACAGGGGGTTTACAAGAGACCCAGTACTTC
TRBV6-5	TRBJ2-2	once	TRBD2	CASSYLLAGGPGELFF	TGTGCCAGCAGTTATCTTCTGGCGGGGGGGCCCGGGGAGCTGTTTTTT
TRBV2	TRBJ1-1	NA	NA	CASSEIRTVNTEAFF	TGTGCCAGCAGTGAAATCAGGACAGTGAACACTGAAGCTTTCTTT
TRBV5-1	TRBJ1-1	NA	TRBD1	CASSSHRGTEAFF	TGCGCCAGCAGCTCTCACAGGGGAACTGAAGCTTTCTTT
TRBV29-1	TRBJ2-3	NA	TRBD1	CSGGQVGTQYF	TGCAGCGGAGGACAGGTCGGTACGCAGTATTTT
TRBV4-2	TRBJ2-3	NA	TRBD2	CASRRTSGGMDTQYF	TGTGCCAGCCGACGGACTAGCGGGGGGATGGATACGCAGTATTTT
TRBV12-3/TRBV12-4	TRBJ1-1	few	NA	CASSLDGSREAFF	TGTGCCAGCAGTTTAGACGGGAGTCGAGAAGCTTTCTTT
TRBV21-1	TRBJ2-7	NA	NA	CASNESLRGSGGLNEQYF	TGTGCCAGCAACGAAAGTCTCCGAGGGAGCGGGGGGCTCAACGAGCAGTACTTC
TRBV5-1	TRBJ1-2	NA	TRBD1	CASSSTSTGGNGYTF	TGCGCCAGCAGCTCAACATCGACAGGGGGCAATGGCTACACCTTC
TRBV25-1	TRBJ1-2	NA	NA	CASSGNRVHGYTF	TGTGCCAGCAGTGGAAACAGGGTTCATGGCTACACCTTC
TRBV15	TRBJ2-7	NA	TRBD1	CATSRDETGNEQYF	TGTGCCACCAGCAGAGATGAGACAGGGAATGAGCAGTACTTC
TRBV6-5	TRBJ1-6	NA	NA	CASTPRVWYNSPLHF	TGTGCCAGCACCCCCAGGGTGTGGTATAATTCACCCCTCCACTTT
TRBV29-1	TRBJ1-1	NA	NA	CSPATENTEAFF	TGCAGCCCAGCGACGGAGAACACTGAAGCTTTCTTT
TRBV7-8	TRBJ1-2	NA	TRBD1	CASSLAQRKRTGIRSGYGYTF	TGTGCCAGCAGCTTAGCGCAACGTAAGAGGACAGGGATTAGAAGCGGGTATGGCTACACCTTC
TRBV6-1	TRBJ1-5	once	NA	CASSERNQPQHF	TGTGCCAGCAGTGAACGGAATCAGCCCCAGCATTTT
TRBV18	TRBJ1-5	once	NA	CASSPPGTSSNQPQHF	TGTGCCAGCTCACCACCGGGCACTTCTAGCAATCAGCCCCAGCATTTT
TRBV7-8	TRBJ2-2	NA	NA	CASSVLLLVNAGELFF	TGTGCCAGCAGCGTGCTGCTACTAGTGAATGCCGGGGAGCTGTTTTTT
TRBV6-1	TRBJ1-2	NA	TRBD1	CASSERTGSYGYTF	TGTGCCAGCAGTGAGCGGACAGGGAGCTATGGCTACACCTTC
TRBV15	TRBJ2-5	once	TRBD1	CATSREDRGQETQYF	TGTGCCACCAGCAGAGAAGACAGGGGGCAAGAGACCCAGTACTTC
TRBV6-5	TRBJ1-2	NA	NA	CASSYLWGGQGYGYTF	TGTGCCAGCAGTTATTTATGGGGTGGGCAGGGCTATGGCTACACCTTC
TRBV9	TRBJ1-2	NA	TRBD1	CASSQDRVGYGYTF	TGTGCCAGCAGCCAGGACAGGGTAGGCTATGGCTACACCTTC
TRBV10-3	TRBJ1-1	NA	TRBD1	CAITLDRANTEAFF	TGTGCCATCACCCTAGACAGGGCGAACACTGAAGCTTTCTTT
TRBV6-5	TRBJ2-7	NA	TRBD1	CASQGDPEQYF	TGTGCCAGCCAGGGGGATCCCGAGCAGTACTTC
TRBV29-1	TRBJ1-1	NA	NA	CSVFPASGGTEAFF	TGCAGCGTTTTCCCCGCCTCGGGGGGGACTGAAGCTTTCTTT
TRBV19	TRBJ1-2	NA	NA	CASSTLGDRYGYTF	TGTGCCAGTAGTACCCTCGGGGATCGTTATGGCTACACCTTC
TRBV29-1	TRBJ1-1	NA	TRBD1	CSVVRGMNTEAFF	TGCAGCGTTGTCAGGGGGATGAACACTGAAGCTTTCTTT
TRBV18	TRBJ1-1	NA	TRBD1	CASSPSTGANTEAFF	TGTGCCAGCTCACCTTCGACAGGGGCGAACACTGAAGCTTTCTTT
TRBV2	TRBJ2-7	NA	NA	CASSGTPSPYEQYF	TGTGCCAGCAGTGGAACACCATCCCCCTACGAGCAGTACTTC
TRBV5-1	TRBJ2-1	NA	TRBD1	CASSQTGDTFNEQFF	TGCGCCAGCAGCCAAACAGGGGATACGTTCAATGAGCAGTTCTTC
TRBV5-6	TRBJ1-5	NA	NA	CASSSLNQPQHF	TGTGCCAGCAGCTCCCTCAATCAGCCCCAGCATTTT
TRBV7-2	TRBJ2-5	NA	NA	CASTVGAIQETQYF	TGTGCCAGCACCGTCGGAGCGATCCAAGAGACCCAGTACTTC
TRBV15	TRBJ1-1	NA	NA	CATSRYYRDTEAFF	TGTGCCACCAGCAGATACTACAGGGACACTGAAGCTTTCTTT
TRBV6-5	TRBJ1-1	NA	TRBD1	CASSSKGAGEAFF	TGTGCCAGCAGTTCCAAGGGGGCCGGTGAAGCTTTCTTT
TRBV6-4	TRBJ1-4	NA	TRBD1	CASSDQPDRGNEKLFF	TGTGCCAGCAGTGACCAACCTGACAGGGGGAATGAAAAACTGTTTTTT
TRBV10-3	TRBJ1-4	NA	NA	CAISEGEAGKEKLFF	TGTGCCATCAGTGAGGGGGAGGCGGGCAAAGAAAAACTGTTTTTT
TRBV4-2	TRBJ2-3	once	NA	CASSPTTTDTQYF	TGTGCCAGCAGCCCAACAACCACAGATACGCAGTATTTT
TRBV29-1	TRBJ2-5	NA	NA	CSAGLLQETQYF	TGCAGCGCCGGACTACTACAAGAGACCCAGTACTTC
TRBV3-1/TRBV3-2	TRBJ1-1	NA	NA	CASSQDLRGRDTEAFF	TGTGCCAGCAGCCAAGATCTTCGAGGGCGGGACACTGAAGCTTTCTTT
TRBV6-2/TRBV6-3	TRBJ1-2	once	NA	CASSSQDYGYTF	TGTGCCAGCAGTAGTCAGGACTATGGCTACACCTTC
TRBV10-3	TRBJ1-4	once	NA	CAISDKGARSEKLFF	TGTGCCATCAGTGATAAAGGGGCGCGAAGTGAAAAACTGTTTTTT
TRBV7-2	TRBJ1-1	NA	TRBD1	CASSLAPRGQRAFF	TGTGCCAGCAGCTTAGCCCCCAGGGGGCAGAGAGCTTTCTTT
TRBV27	TRBJ2-1	NA	TRBD2	CASSFSTSGEPIEQFF	TGTGCCAGCAGTTTTTCGACTAGCGGGGAGCCTATTGAGCAGTTCTTC
TRBV9	TRBJ2-7	once	TRBD1	CASSVGTGTYEQYF	TGTGCCAGCAGCGTAGGGACAGGGACCTACGAGCAGTACTTC
TRBV3-1/TRBV3-2	TRBJ1-2	NA	NA	CASSPPGDHGYTF	TGTGCCAGCAGCCCCCCAGGGGACCATGGCTACACCTTC
TRBV30	TRBJ2-3	NA	TRBD2	CAWSALGLAGGTDTQYF	TGTGCCTGGAGTGCCCTAGGACTAGCGGGAGGCACAGATACGCAGTATTTT
TRBV14	TRBJ1-2	NA	NA	CASSQGLLRYTF	TGTGCCAGCAGCCAAGGGCTGTTACGCTACACCTTC